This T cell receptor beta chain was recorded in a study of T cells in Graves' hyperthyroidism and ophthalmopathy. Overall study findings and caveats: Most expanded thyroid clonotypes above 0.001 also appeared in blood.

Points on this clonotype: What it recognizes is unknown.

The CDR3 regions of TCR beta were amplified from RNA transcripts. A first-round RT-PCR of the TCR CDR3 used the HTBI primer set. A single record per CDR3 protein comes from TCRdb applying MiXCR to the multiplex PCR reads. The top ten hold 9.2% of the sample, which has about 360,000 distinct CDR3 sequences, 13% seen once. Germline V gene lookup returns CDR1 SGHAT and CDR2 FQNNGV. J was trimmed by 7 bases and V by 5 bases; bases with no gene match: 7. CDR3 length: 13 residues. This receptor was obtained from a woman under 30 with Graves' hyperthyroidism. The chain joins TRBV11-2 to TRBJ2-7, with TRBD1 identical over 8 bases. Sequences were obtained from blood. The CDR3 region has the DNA TGTGCCAGCAGCCGCGCCGGACAGGGTGAGCAGTACTTC. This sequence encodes CASSRAGQGEQYF.